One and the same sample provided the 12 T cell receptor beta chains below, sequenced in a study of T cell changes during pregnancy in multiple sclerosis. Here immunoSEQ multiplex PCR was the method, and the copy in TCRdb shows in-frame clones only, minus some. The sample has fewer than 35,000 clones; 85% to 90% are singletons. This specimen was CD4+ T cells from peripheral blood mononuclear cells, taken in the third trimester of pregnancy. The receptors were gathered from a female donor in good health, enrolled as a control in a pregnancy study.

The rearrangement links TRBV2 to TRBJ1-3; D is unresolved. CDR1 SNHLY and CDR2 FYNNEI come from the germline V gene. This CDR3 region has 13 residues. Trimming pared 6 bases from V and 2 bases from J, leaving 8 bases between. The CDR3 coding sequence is TGTGCCAGCAGGGTAGGAGCTGGAAACACCATATATTTT. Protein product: CASRVGAGNTIYF.

The CDR3, as DNA: TGTGCCAGTATTCCAGGCCCCCCTCGCCGGAACACTGAAGCTTTCTTT. Its translation is CASIPGPPRRNTEAFF. The chain has TRBV19 and TRBJ1-1; D not resolved. The CDR3 length is 16 residues. Germline-derived CDR1 and CDR2 are LNHDA and SQIVND (reference sequence). The V end was cut by 7 bases, the J end by 1 base, with 19 bases between.

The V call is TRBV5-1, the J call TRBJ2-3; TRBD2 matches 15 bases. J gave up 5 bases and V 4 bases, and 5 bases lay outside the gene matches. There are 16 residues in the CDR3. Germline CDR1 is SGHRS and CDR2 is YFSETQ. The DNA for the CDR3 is TGCGCCAGCAGCCTCGGACTAGCGGGAGGGGTAGATACGCAGTATTTT. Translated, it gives CASSLGLAGGVDTQYF.

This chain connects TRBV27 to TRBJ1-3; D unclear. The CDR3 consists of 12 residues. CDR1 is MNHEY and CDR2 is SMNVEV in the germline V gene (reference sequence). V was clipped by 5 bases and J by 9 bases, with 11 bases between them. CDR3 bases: TGTGCCAGCAGTGGTCCGGGATCCACCATATATTTT. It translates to CASSGPGSTIYF.

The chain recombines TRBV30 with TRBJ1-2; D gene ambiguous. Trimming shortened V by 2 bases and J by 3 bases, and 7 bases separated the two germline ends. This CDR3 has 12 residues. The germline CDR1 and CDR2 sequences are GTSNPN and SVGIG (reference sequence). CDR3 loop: CAWSRRDYGYTF. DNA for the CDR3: TGTGCCTGGAGTCGGCGGGACTATGGCTACACCTTC.

CDR3 nucleotides: TGTGCCAGCAGTGACCCAGGGGGCGCTCGGATAGCCAAAAACATTCAGTACTTC. Protein sequence: CASSDPGGARIAKNIQYF. The chain carries TRBV2 and TRBJ2-4; 8 positions match TRBD1. Trimming at V came to 3 bases and at J to 0 bases, leaving 10 bases not matched to a gene. Germline lookup yields CDR1 SNHLY and CDR2 FYNNEI. The CDR3 is 18 amino acids.

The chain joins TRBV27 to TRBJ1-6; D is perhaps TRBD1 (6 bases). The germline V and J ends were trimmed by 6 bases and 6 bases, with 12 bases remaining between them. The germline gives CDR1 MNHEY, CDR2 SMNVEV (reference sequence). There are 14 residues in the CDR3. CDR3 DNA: TGTGCCAGCAGAGCTACAGGGTTTAATTCACCCCTCCACTTT. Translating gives CASRATGFNSPLHF.

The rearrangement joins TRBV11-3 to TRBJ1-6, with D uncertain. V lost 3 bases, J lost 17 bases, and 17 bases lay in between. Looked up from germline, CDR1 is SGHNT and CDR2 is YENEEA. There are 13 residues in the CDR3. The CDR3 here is CASSFEGTPGIHF. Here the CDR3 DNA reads TGTGCCAGCAGCTTCGAGGGCACCCCGGGGATCCACTTT. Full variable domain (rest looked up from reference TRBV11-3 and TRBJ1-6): EAGVVQSPRYKIIEKKQPVAFWCNPISGHNTLYWYLQNLGQGPELLIRYENEEAVDDSQLPKDRFSAERLKGVDSTLKIQPAELGDSAVYLCASSFEGTPGIHFGNGTRLTVT.

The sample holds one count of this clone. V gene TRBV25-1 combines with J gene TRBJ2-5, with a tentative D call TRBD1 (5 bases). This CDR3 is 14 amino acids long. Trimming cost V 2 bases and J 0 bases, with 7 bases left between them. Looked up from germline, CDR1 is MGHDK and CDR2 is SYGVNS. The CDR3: CASSEPGNQETQYF. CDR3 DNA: TGTGCCAGCAGTGAACCAGGGAACCAAGAGACCCAGTACTTC.

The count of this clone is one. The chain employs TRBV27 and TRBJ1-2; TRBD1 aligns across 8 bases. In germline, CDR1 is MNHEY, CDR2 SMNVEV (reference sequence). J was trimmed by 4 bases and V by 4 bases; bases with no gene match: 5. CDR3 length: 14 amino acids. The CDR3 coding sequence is TGTGCCAGCAGTTCAATCCAGGGGGCCTATGGCTACACCTTC. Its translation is CASSSIQGAYGYTF.

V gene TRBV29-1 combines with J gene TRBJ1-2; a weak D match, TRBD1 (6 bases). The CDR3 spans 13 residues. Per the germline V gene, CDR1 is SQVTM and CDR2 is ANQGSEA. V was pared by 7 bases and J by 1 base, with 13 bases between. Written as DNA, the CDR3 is TGCAGCGCCTTACAGGGTCTTAACTATGGCTACACCTTC. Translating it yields CSALQGLNYGYTF.

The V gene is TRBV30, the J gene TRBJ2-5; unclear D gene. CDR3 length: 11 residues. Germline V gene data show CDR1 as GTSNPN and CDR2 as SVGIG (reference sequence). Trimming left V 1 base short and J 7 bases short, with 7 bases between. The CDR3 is CAWSGDRTQYF. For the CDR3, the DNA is TGTGCCTGGAGTGGAGATCGGACCCAGTACTTC.